These 28 T cell receptor beta chains originate from one sample sequenced in a study of blood T cell repertoires in COVID-19. Sequencing used immunoSEQ multiplex PCR; TCRdb keeps in-frame clones, though not all of them. This sample yields 200,000 to 250,000 clones, of which about 83% are seen a single time; 3.6% belongs to the top ten. Sequenced sample: PBMCs or T cells enriched from blood (not recorded which). These receptor sequences come from a woman in her forties who had been exposed to COVID-19.

The chain combines TRBV7-3 with TRBJ2-4; 9 positions agree with TRBD1. Trimming removed 4 bases from V and 7 bases from J; junction bases left unmatched: 8. Germline lookup yields CDR1 SGHTA and CDR2 FQGTGA. The CDR3 is 15 residues long. The CDR3 sequence is CASSSHRGQGNIQYF. The CDR3 bases are TGTGCCAGCAGCTCGCACAGGGGGCAGGGGAACATTCAGTACTTC.

The gene calls are TRBV7-9 and TRBJ1-4, with 11 bases aligning to TRBD1. This CDR3 contains 16 residues. The germline gives CDR1 SEHNR, CDR2 FQNEAQ (reference sequence). The ends lost 5 bases at V and 7 bases at J; junction bases unmatched: 9. The CDR3, as DNA: TGTGCCAGCAGCCCCGGGACAGGGGGTTACGCTGAAAAACTGTTTTTT. This gives the protein CASSPGTGGYAEKLFF.

The V call is TRBV6-2 or TRBV6-3, the J call TRBJ2-5, with D possibly being TRBD2 (6 bases). Trimming cost V 2 bases and J 4 bases, with 14 bases left between them. Germline-derived CDR1 and CDR2 are MNHEY and SVGEGT. The CDR3 contains 15 residues. CDR3: CASSYQGGGRETQYF. DNA for the CDR3: TGTGCCAGCAGTTACCAGGGTGGGGGGAGAGAGACCCAGTACTTC.

This chain joins TRBV7-8 and TRBJ2-5; 9 positions match TRBD2. CDR3 length equals 16 residues. Looked up from germline, CDR1 is SGHVS and CDR2 is FQNEAQ. Losses at the gene ends were 1 base for V and 0 bases for J; bases not matched to a gene: 3. This chain's CDR3 is CASSLGLAGYQETQYF. In DNA, the CDR3 is TGTGCCAGCAGCTTAGGCCTAGCGGGGTACCAAGAGACCCAGTACTTC. The whole variable domain, filled in from reference TRBV7-8 and TRBJ2-5, reads GAGVSQSPRYKVAKRGQDVALRCDPISGHVSLFWYQQALGQGPEFLTYFQNEAQLDKSGLPSDRFFAERPEGSVSTLKIQRTQQEDSAVYLCASSLGLAGYQETQYFGPGTRLLVL.

CDR3 nucleotides: TGCGCCAGCAGCCATGAGATGGGACTAACTAATGAAAAACTGTTTTTT. Residues: CASSHEMGLTNEKLFF. This chain uses TRBV4-1 with TRBJ1-4; D might be TRBD1 (5 bases). The CDR3 runs to 16 residues. The germline gives CDR1 MGHRA, CDR2 YSYEKL. Trimming pared 3 bases from V and 1 base from J, leaving 12 bases between.

The J gene is TRBJ2-1, the V gene TRBV6-5; 7 positions match TRBD1. V gave up 11 bases and J gave up 12 bases; unmatched junction bases: 10. CDR3 length: 11 residues. The germline gives CDR1 MNHEY, CDR2 SVGAGI. The CDR3 DNA is TGTGCCCTCGGACAGGCACGTTTGCAGTTCTTC. Translation gives CALGQARLQFF.

The rearrangement joins TRBV7-9 to TRBJ2-5; 7 bases line up with TRBD1. CDR3 length equals 16 residues. Per the germline V gene, CDR1 is SEHNR and CDR2 is FQNEAQ (reference sequence). J was trimmed by 1 base and V by 1 base; bases with no gene match: 6. This CDR3 is CASSLGTTGRQETQYF. For the CDR3, the DNA is TGTGCCAGCAGCTTAGGGACGACAGGGCGCCAAGAGACCCAGTACTTC.

This clone has more than one count but fewer than ten. CDR3 sequence reads: CASSAGNTEAFF. CDR3 DNA: TGTGCCAGCAGCGCAGGGAACACTGAAGCTTTCTTT. The V and J genes are TRBV9 and TRBJ1-1; D is ambiguous. Trimming cost V 3 bases and J 1 base, with 4 bases left between them. The CDR3 consists of 12 residues. Germline loops: CDR1 SGDLS, CDR2 YYNGEE.

The rearrangement uses TRBV11-2 and TRBJ1-1; TRBD1 might be the D (6 bases). Germline values: CDR1 SGHAT, CDR2 FQNNGV. The CDR3 is 12 amino acids. The V and J ends lost 5 bases and 8 bases respectively, with 12 bases between them. The DNA of the CDR3 is TGTGCCAGCAGCCCAGACAGGCAAGAAGCTTTCTTT. This codes for CASSPDRQEAFF.

The chain couples TRBV5-1 to TRBJ2-1; possible D gene TRBD2, 6 bases. The CDR3 runs to 12 residues. Germline V lookup: CDR1 SGHRS, CDR2 YFSETQ. V lost 3 bases and J lost 8, with 9 bases in between. CDR3 protein: CASSSPSDEQFF. The CDR3 DNA reads as TGCGCCAGCAGCTCGCCTAGCGATGAGCAGTTCTTC.

The chain joins TRBV6-2 or TRBV6-3 to TRBJ2-7; possibly TRBD1 for D (6 bases). Deletions cut 5 bases from V and 3 bases from J, with 20 bases between. Germline values: CDR1 MNHEY, CDR2 SVGEGT. The CDR3 is 16 amino acids. The CDR3 coding sequence is TGTGCCAGCAGTCAAAGGGACAAGGCTATGAGCTACGAGCAGTACTTC. It is translated as CASSQRDKAMSYEQYF.

The rearrangement links TRBV11-2 to TRBJ2-2; D is unclear. This CDR3 has 15 amino acids. Germline V lookup: CDR1 SGHAT, CDR2 FQNNGV. V was clipped by 5 bases and J by 0 bases, with 10 bases between them. The CDR3 nucleotides read TGTGCCAGCAGCCATCGGTCTGCGAACACCGGGGAGCTGTTTTTT. Translation gives CASSHRSANTGELFF.

This rearrangement joins TRBV2 to TRBJ2-2, with 9 bases that match TRBD1. Trimming at V came to 6 bases and at J to 1 base, leaving 3 bases not matched to a gene. Germline values: CDR1 SNHLY, CDR2 FYNNEI. The CDR3 runs 15 residues. Here the CDR3 DNA reads TGTGCCAGCAGCCCGGACAGGGGGAACACCGGGGAGCTGTTTTTT. Its protein product is CASSPDRGNTGELFF.

V usage is TRBV7-9 and J usage is TRBJ2-6, with D possibly matching TRBD1 (6 bases). This CDR3 spans 15 amino acids. V was shortened by 10 bases and J by 0 bases, with 13 bases between the two germline ends. Germline CDR1 reads SEHNR; CDR2 reads FQNEAQ (reference sequence). This chain's CDR3 is CAIPFRGSGANVLTF. DNA of the CDR3: TGTGCCATCCCCTTCAGGGGCTCTGGGGCCAACGTCCTGACTTTC.

This clone appeared a single time. The chain uses TRBV7-9 and TRBJ2-1, with 7 bases lining up with TRBD2. This CDR3 comprises 16 residues. Germline loops: CDR1 SEHNR, CDR2 FQNEAQ (reference sequence). The V gene end was trimmed by 5 bases and the J gene end by 4 bases; junction bases not matched to a gene: 11. CDR3 DNA sequence: TGTGCCAGCAGCCCAAGACTAGCTCCTAAGTACAATGAGCAGTTCTTC. It codes for CASSPRLAPKYNEQFF.

The chain couples TRBV4-1 to TRBJ2-5; D is uncertain. The CDR3 runs to 15 residues. Trimming cost V 0 bases and J 0 bases, with 8 bases left between them. Per germline, CDR1 MGHRA and CDR2 YSYEKL. CDR3 sequence (DNA): TGCGCCAGCAGCCAAGAAATTCGGTACCAAGAGACCCAGTACTTC. Protein: CASSQEIRYQETQYF.

This clone has just one count. The chain carries TRBV9 and TRBJ1-4, with TRBD1 matching 7 bases. The junction had 13 bases not matched to a gene; V was cut back by 3 bases and J by 8 bases. This CDR3 has 16 amino acids. CDR1 and CDR2 (germline): SGDLS, YYNGEE. CDR3 sequence (DNA): TGTGCCAGCAGCGGAACTCGACAGGGAGTTAGGGAAAAACTGTTTTTT. It yields the protein CASSGTRQGVREKLFF.

This rearrangement joins TRBV7-2 to TRBJ1-3; 7 positions match TRBD1. The J segment lost 0 bases and the V segment lost 3 bases, leaving 5 bases of the junction unmatched. This CDR3 spans 16 amino acids. The V gene's germline CDR1 is SGHTA and CDR2 FQGNSA. This chain's CDR3 is CASSFRAGGSGNTIYF. The CDR3 DNA reads TGTGCCAGCAGCTTTCGTGCAGGGGGCTCTGGAAACACCATATATTTT.

The table lists this clone with a count of one. The chain joins TRBV28 to TRBJ1-2, with 8 bases aligning to TRBD1. Unmatched junction bases numbered 8, after V lost 4 bases and J lost 7 bases. This CDR3 has 14 amino acids. Per the germline V gene, CDR1 is MDHEN and CDR2 is SYDVKM. The chain's CDR3 is CASSSQTGQGGYTF. The CDR3 nucleotides read TGTGCCAGCAGTTCTCAGACCGGACAGGGTGGCTACACCTTC.

Details on this clone: One end of the junction fails to match germline, which may point to a read error. The genes are TRBV7-9 and TRBJ2-3, with D maybe TRBD1 (5 bases). The CDR3 length is 13 residues. The germline CDR1 and CDR2 sequences are SEHNR and FQNEAQ (reference sequence). CDR3 nucleotide sequence: TGTGCCAGCGGCTTGGGGCGCACAGATACGCAGTATTTT. Protein sequence: CASGLGRTDTQYF.

The chain uses TRBV6-2 or TRBV6-3 and TRBJ2-1, with TRBD2 matching over 11 bases. The J segment lost 4 bases and the V segment lost 4 bases, leaving 6 bases of the junction unmatched. Germline V gene lookup returns CDR1 MNHEY and CDR2 SVGEGT. The CDR3 is made up of 16 amino acids. The chain's CDR3 is CASSSLLAGAYNEQFF. CDR3 nucleotide sequence: TGTGCCAGCAGTTCCCTACTAGCGGGGGCATACAATGAGCAGTTCTTC.

The gene calls are TRBV11-3 and TRBJ2-7; 7 bases agree with TRBD1. The CDR3 runs 14 residues. CDR1 is SGHNT and CDR2 is YENEEA in the germline V gene. After removal of 5 bases from V and 2 bases from J, the junction contained 6 bases not matched to a gene. In nucleotides, the CDR3 is TGTGCCAGCAGCCCCGGGACAGCGACCTACGAGCAGTACTTC. This gives the protein CASSPGTATYEQYF.

The chain uses TRBV19 and TRBJ1-2; D is possibly TRBD1 (6 bases). V was shortened by 5 bases and J by 14 bases, with 18 bases between the two germline ends. From germline, CDR1 is LNHDA and CDR2 SQIVND (reference sequence). This CDR3 has 12 amino acids. The CDR3 DNA is TGTGCCAGTAGTGTTCGGACAGCCTGGATAACCTTC. It yields the protein CASSVRTAWITF.

J is TRBJ2-3 and V is TRBV3-1 (or the pseudogene TRBV3-2), with 8 bases that match TRBD2. CDR1 is LGHDT, CDR2 YNNKEL, per germline (reference sequence). V trimming: 3 bases; J trimming: 1 base; junction bases outside the gene matches: 3. This CDR3 contains 15 residues. The CDR3 loop is CASSQTSDRTDTQYF. In DNA form, the CDR3 reads TGTGCCAGCAGCCAGACTAGCGACCGCACAGATACGCAGTATTTT.

A note on this clone: One end of the junction does not line up with germline, which may come from a read error. The chain carries TRBV7-9 and TRBJ1-3; the D gene is possibly TRBD1 (5 bases). The germline V gene encodes CDR1 SEHNR and CDR2 FQNEAQ (reference sequence). This CDR3 has 12 residues. CDR3 sequence reads: CASSFGTFDLNF. In nucleotides, the CDR3 is TGTGCCAGCAGCTTTGGGACTTTCGACCTAAATTTT.

The CDR3 protein is CATDRGNYGYTF. CDR3 DNA sequence: TGTGCCACAGACAGGGGCAACTATGGCTACACCTTC. The chain is built from TRBV6-4 and TRBJ1-2, with 8 positions matching TRBD1. The CDR3 spans 12 residues. After removal of 10 bases from V and 2 bases from J, the junction contained 3 bases not matched to a gene. Germline V lookup: CDR1 MRHNA, CDR2 SNTAGT.

This chain connects TRBV5-4 to TRBJ2-7; the D gene is possibly TRBD1 (5 bases). Germline CDR1 and CDR2: SGHNT and YYREEE (reference sequence). This CDR3 contains 14 residues. Trimming left V 0 bases short and J 2 bases short, with 9 bases between. The CDR3 DNA reads TGTGCCAGCAGCTTGGTAGACAGACCCTACGAGCAGTACTTC. It yields the protein CASSLVDRPYEQYF.

The chain uses TRBV7-3 and TRBJ2-5, with a weak D call TRBD2 (5 bases). The germline V and J ends were trimmed by 2 bases and 4 bases, with 8 bases remaining between them. Germline V gene sequence: CDR1 SGHTA, CDR2 FQGTGA. The CDR3 has 13 amino acids. CDR3 nucleotides: TGTGCCAGCAGCTTAGAGGGAAGAGAGACCCAGTACTTC. Translating gives CASSLEGRETQYF.